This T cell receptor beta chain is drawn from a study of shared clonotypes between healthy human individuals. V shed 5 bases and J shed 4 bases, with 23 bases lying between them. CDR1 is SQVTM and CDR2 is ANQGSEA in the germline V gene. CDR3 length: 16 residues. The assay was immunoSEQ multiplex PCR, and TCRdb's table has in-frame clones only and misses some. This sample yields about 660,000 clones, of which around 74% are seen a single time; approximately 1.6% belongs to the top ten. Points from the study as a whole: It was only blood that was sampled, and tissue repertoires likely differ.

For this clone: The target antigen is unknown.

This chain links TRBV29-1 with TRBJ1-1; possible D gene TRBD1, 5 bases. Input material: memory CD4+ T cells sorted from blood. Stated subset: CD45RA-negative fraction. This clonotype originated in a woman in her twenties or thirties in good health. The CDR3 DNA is TGCAGCGTTCCACAGGTTCGGGGGGGGTGTGGCACTGAAGCTTTCTTT. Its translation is CSVPQVRGGCGTEAFF.